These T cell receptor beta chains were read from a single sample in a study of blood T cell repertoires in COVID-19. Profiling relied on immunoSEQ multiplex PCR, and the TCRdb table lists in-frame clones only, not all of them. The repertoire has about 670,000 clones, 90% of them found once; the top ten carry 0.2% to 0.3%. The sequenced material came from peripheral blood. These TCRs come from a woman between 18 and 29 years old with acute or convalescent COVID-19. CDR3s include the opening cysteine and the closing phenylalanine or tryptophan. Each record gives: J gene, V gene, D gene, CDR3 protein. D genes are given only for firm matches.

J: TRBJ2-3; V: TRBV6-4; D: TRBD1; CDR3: CASSDSEQGGSDTQYF
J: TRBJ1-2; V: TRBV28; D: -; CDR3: CASGPFGYGYTF
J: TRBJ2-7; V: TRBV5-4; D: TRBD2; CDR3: CASSGGLAGASFPYEQYF
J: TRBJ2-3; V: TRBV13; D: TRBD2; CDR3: CASSTGTSGGSTDTQYF
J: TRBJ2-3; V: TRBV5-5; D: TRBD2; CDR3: CASSLVSGGADTQYF
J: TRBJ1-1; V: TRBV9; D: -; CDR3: CASTVRNTEAFF
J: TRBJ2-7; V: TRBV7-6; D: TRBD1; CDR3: CASSLALKTGTYEQYF
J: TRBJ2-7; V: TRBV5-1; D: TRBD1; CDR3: CASSWTGGDEQYF
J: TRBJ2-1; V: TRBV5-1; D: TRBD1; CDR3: CASSLRDRVYNEQFF
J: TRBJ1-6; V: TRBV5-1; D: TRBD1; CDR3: CATGTGDNSPLHF
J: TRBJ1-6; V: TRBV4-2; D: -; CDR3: CASSQDEGWSSPLHF